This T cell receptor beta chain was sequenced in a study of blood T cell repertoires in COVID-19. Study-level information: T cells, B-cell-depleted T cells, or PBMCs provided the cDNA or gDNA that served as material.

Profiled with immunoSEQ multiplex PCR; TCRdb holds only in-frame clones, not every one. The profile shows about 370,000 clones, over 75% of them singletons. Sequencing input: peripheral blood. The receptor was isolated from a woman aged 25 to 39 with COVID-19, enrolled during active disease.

CDR3 region: CASSPSFGKETQYF. CDR3 in DNA: TGTGCCAGCTCACCCTCTTTCGGGAAAGAGACCCAGTACTTC. The chain uses TRBV18 and TRBJ2-5; D is possibly TRBD2 (5 bases). The ends were cut back, 3 bases at V and 3 bases at J, with 11 bases in the middle. The CDR3 spans 14 residues. Germline V gene sequence: CDR1 KGHSH, CDR2 LQKENI.